The 28 T cell receptor beta chains below were found in one sample sequenced in a study of T cells in Graves' hyperthyroidism and ophthalmopathy. Researchers amplified the TCR beta CDR3 regions from RNA transcripts. HTBI primers drove first-round RT-PCR of the TCR CDR3. TCRdb passed the multiplex PCR reads through MiXCR, listing each CDR3 protein once. The sample holds hundreds of thousands of distinct CDR3 sequences, about 19% seen once. Specimen: blood. The receptors shown here come from a woman aged 45-60 years with Graves' hyperthyroidism that later progressed to Graves' ophthalmopathy.

This clonotype has ten or more counts. J is TRBJ2-1 and V is TRBV2; 7 bases fit TRBD1. The junction had 11 bases not matched to a gene; V was cut back by 8 bases and J by 4 bases. The germline CDR1 and CDR2 sequences are SNHLY and FYNNEI. The CDR3 extends over 15 amino acids. The CDR3 loop is CASPGTGDPYNEQFF. CDR3 nucleotides: TGTGCCAGCCCAGGAACAGGGGACCCTTACAATGAGCAGTTCTTC. Supplemented by reference TRBV2 and TRBJ2-1, the full variable domain reads EPEVTQTPSHQVTQMGQEVILRCVPISNHLYFYWYRQILGQKVEFLVSFYNNEISEKSEIFDDQFSVERPDGSNFTLKIRSTKLEDSAMYFCASPGTGDPYNEQFFGPGTRLTVL.

With regard to this clonotype: Sequence at one end of the junction differs from germline and may be a read error. J is TRBJ1-5 and V is TRBV7-8; D gene ambiguous. CDR1 is SGHVS, CDR2 FQNEAQ, per germline. The CDR3 has 14 residues. In nucleotides, the CDR3 is TGTGCCAGCAGTCTTCGGGGTGGGAGTCAGCCCCGGCATTTT. It encodes CASSLRGGSQPRHF.

This clonotype was observed a handful of times. A much more abundant neighbour one base away suggests this may be a read error. The rearrangement uses TRBV5-1 and TRBJ1-1, with D unclear. CDR3 length: 15 amino acids. V lost 0 bases and J lost 3, with 12 bases in between. Germline-derived CDR1 and CDR2 are SGHRS and YFSETQ. The CDR3 is CASSLASGVDTEAFF. CDR3 sequence (DNA): TGCGCCAGCAGCTTGGCCAGCGGGGTCGACACTGAAGCTTTCTTT.

This clonotype has a handful of counts. The chain combines TRBV30 with TRBJ2-7, with 8 bases lining up with TRBD1. The CDR3 spans 14 residues. V gave up 0 bases and J gave up 4 bases; unmatched junction bases: 5. In germline, CDR1 is GTSNPN, CDR2 SVGIG (reference sequence). The CDR3 protein is CAWSVRTGWYEQYF. CDR3 bases: TGTGCCTGGAGTGTAAGGACAGGGTGGTACGAGCAGTACTTC.

This clonotype was seen ten or more times. This chain uses TRBV27 with TRBJ2-1, with 7 bases lining up with TRBD2. The CDR3 is made up of 14 amino acids. The ends lost 3 bases at V and 3 bases at J; junction bases unmatched: 2. Germline-derived CDR1 and CDR2 are MNHEY and SMNVEV (reference sequence). The CDR3 bases are TGTGCCAGCAGTTTGGGGGGGAACTACAATGAGCAGTTCTTC. Translation gives CASSLGGNYNEQFF.

This clonotype was recorded at least ten times. V is TRBV13 and J is TRBJ1-1, with a possible D match to TRBD1 (6 bases). Germline V gives CDR1 PRHDT, CDR2 FYEKMQ (reference sequence). With 5 bases removed from V and 0 bases from J, the gap between germline ends came to 16 bases. The CDR3 extends over 16 amino acids. The CDR3 DNA reads TGTGCCAGCAGCCTCGACAGGCCGATAATGAACACTGAAGCTTTCTTT. This gives the protein CASSLDRPIMNTEAFF.

This clonotype was seen ten or more times. The chain recombines TRBV12-5 with TRBJ1-2; TRBD1 is a possible D gene (5 bases). In germline, CDR1 is LGHNT, CDR2 FRNRAP. Trimming took off 1 base at V and 4 bases at J, with 10 bases between the two ends. The CDR3 sequence is 14 residues long. This chain's CDR3 is CASGLAGSLYGYTF. CDR3 sequence (DNA): TGTGCTAGTGGTTTGGCAGGGTCCCTCTATGGCTACACCTTC.

The chain carries TRBV11-2 and TRBJ1-6; TRBD1 matches 10 bases. V shed 4 bases, J shed 1 base, and the junction held 16 bases outside the gene matches. The CDR3 consists of 21 residues. Germline CDR1 and CDR2: SGHAT and FQNNGV. DNA of the CDR3: TGTGCCAGCAGCTCACCTAGCAGGCGACAGGGGGCAGGATCCTATAATTCACCCCTCCACTTT. This codes for CASSSPSRRQGAGSYNSPLHF.

The rearrangement joins TRBV2 to TRBJ1-5, with a tentative D call TRBD1 (6 bases). V was trimmed by 2 bases and J by 6 bases, leaving 11 bases between them. This CDR3 comprises 14 residues. Germline V CDR1 and CDR2: SNHLY, FYNNEI. CDR3: CASSESQGTQPQHF. In nucleotides, the CDR3 is TGTGCCAGCAGTGAATCGCAGGGGACTCAGCCCCAGCATTTT.

V is TRBV7-2 and J is TRBJ2-7, with TRBD2 identical over 10 bases. V lost 2 bases and J lost 7; bases outside the gene matches: 5. CDR1 and CDR2 (germline): SGHTA, FQGNSA. The CDR3 totals 14 residues. The CDR3 region is CASSLLAGAGEQYF. The CDR3 bases are TGTGCCAGCAGCTTACTAGCGGGAGCGGGGGAGCAGTACTTC. The full variable domain, completed using reference TRBV7-2 and TRBJ2-7, is GAGVSQSPSNKVTEKGKDVELRCDPISGHTALYWYRQSLGQGLEFLIYFQGNSAPDKSGLPSDRFSAERTGGSVSTLTIQRTQQEDSAVYLCASSLLAGAGEQYFGPGTRLTVT.

This clonotype was observed a few times. The V and J genes are TRBV7-8 and TRBJ1-2; 10 nucleotides line up with TRBD1. The germline CDR1 and CDR2 sequences are SGHVS and FQNEAQ. The CDR3 length is 15 residues. Trimming took 5 bases from V and 3 from J; bases not matched to a gene: 6. The CDR3, as DNA: TGTGCCAGCAGCCCAGGGACAGGGGTCGACTATGGCTACACCTTC. Translation gives CASSPGTGVDYGYTF.

V and J are TRBV20-1 and TRBJ1-4; no clear D. The germline CDR1 and CDR2 sequences are DFQATT and SNEGSKA (reference sequence). V was cut by 6 bases and J by 7 bases, with 9 bases left in between. The CDR3 extends over 11 amino acids. Here the CDR3 reads CSARGGEKLFF. CDR3 nucleotides: TGCAGTGCCCGAGGTGGTGAAAAACTGTTTTTT.

There are a few counts of this clonotype. The chain employs TRBV12-3 or TRBV12-4 and TRBJ1-5; 7 positions match TRBD1. The CDR3 consists of 15 residues. The V and J ends lost 5 bases and 2 bases, in that order; junction bases with no gene match: 6. The CDR3 region has the DNA TGTGCCAGCAGTAGACAGGGTCAAGGCAATCAGCCCCAGCATTTT. Translated, it gives CASSRQGQGNQPQHF.

Notes on this clonotype: One end of the junction is discordant with germline, which a read error may explain. V and J are TRBV11-2 and TRBJ1-3, with unresolved D. This CDR3 comprises 14 residues. From germline, CDR1 is SGHAT and CDR2 FQNNGV. CDR3 sequence reads: CASTLEGEGNTMYF. CDR3 bases: TGTGCCAGCACCCTCGAGGGAGAGGGAAACACCATGTATTTT.

The chain links TRBV6-1 to TRBJ1-6; no clear D. The CDR3 consists of 13 residues. CDR1 and CDR2 (germline): MNHNS, SASEGT. Between the trimmed V and J ends, which lost 6 bases and 6 bases, there was a span of 9 bases. The CDR3 sequence: CASRGQINSPLHF. CDR3 nucleotide sequence: TGTGCCAGCAGAGGTCAGATTAATTCACCCCTCCACTTT.

This clonotype appeared a few times. This sequence joins TRBV18 and TRBJ1-3; D is perhaps TRBD1 (5 bases). The CDR3 runs to 14 residues. V shed 5 bases and J shed 0 bases, with 8 bases lying between them. Looked up from germline, CDR1 is KGHSH and CDR2 is LQKENI. CDR3 sequence (DNA): TGTGCCAGCTCAGAGACAGCCTCTGGAAACACCATATATTTT. Translated, it gives CASSETASGNTIYF. Full variable domain (outside the CDR3, taken from reference TRBV18 and TRBJ1-3): NAGVMQNPRHLVRRRGQEARLRCSPMKGHSHVYWYRQLPEEGLKFMVYLQKENIIDESGMPKERFSAEFPKEGPSILRIQQVVRGDSAAYFCASSETASGNTIYFGEGSWLTVV.

This clonotype has ten or more counts. This chain joins TRBV2 and TRBJ2-2; D is perhaps TRBD1 or TRBD2 (5 bases each). CDR1 SNHLY and CDR2 FYNNEI come from the germline V gene. The CDR3 has 14 residues. V dropped 8 bases and J dropped 4 bases, with 14 bases sitting between them. This CDR3 is CASGIAGTTGELFF. CDR3 nucleotides: TGTGCCAGCGGCATCGCAGGGACCACCGGGGAGCTGTTTTTT.

This clonotype has at least ten counts. V is TRBV7-2 and J is TRBJ2-3, with 9 nucleotides matching TRBD2. V shed 10 bases and J 0 bases; nucleotides not matched to a gene: 11. The CDR3 has 16 amino acids. The V gene's germline CDR1 is SGHTA and CDR2 FQGNSA. CDR3 amino acids: CATSWSGGPSTDTQYF. DNA of the CDR3: TGTGCCACCTCGTGGAGCGGGGGGCCCAGCACAGATACGCAGTATTTT.

The rearrangement links TRBV5-1 to TRBJ2-5, with D possibly being TRBD2 (5 bases). The CDR3 is 15 residues long. Trimming shortened V by 4 bases and J by 3 bases, and 16 bases separated the two germline ends. Germline loops: CDR1 SGHRS, CDR2 YFSETQ. CDR3 sequence (DNA): TGCGCCAGCAGCCAGGAGGAGGCCGTCAAAGAGACCCAGTACTTC. Protein sequence: CASSQEEAVKETQYF.

This clonotype was counted between two and nine times. With a much larger clone just one base away, this may be a read error. This chain uses TRBV11-2 with TRBJ1-6; 8 bases align to TRBD1. In germline, CDR1 is SGHAT, CDR2 FQNNGV. The junction had 13 bases not matched to a gene; V was cut back by 3 bases and J by 15 bases. The CDR3 consists of 15 residues. The DNA of the CDR3 is TGTGCCAGCAGCTTGGGCGGACAGGGTCAATTCATCCTCCACTTT. It encodes CASSLGGQGQFILHF. The full variable domain, its missing parts supplied by reference TRBV11-2 and TRBJ1-6, is EAGVAQSPRYKIIEKRQSVAFWCNPISGHATLYWYQQILGQGPKLLIQFQNNGVVDDSQLPKDRFSAERLKGVDSTLKIQPAKLEDSAVYLCASSLGGQGQFILHFGNGTRLTVT.

This clonotype was found many times. J is TRBJ2-1 and V is TRBV7-9, with unresolved D. Germline CDR1 and CDR2: SEHNR and FQNEAQ (reference sequence). CDR3 length equals 15 residues. The V end was cut by 5 bases, the J end by 0 bases, with 11 bases between. The DNA of the CDR3 is TGTGCCAGCAGCCCCCTCCTGTACTCCTACAATGAGCAGTTCTTC. Its protein product is CASSPLLYSYNEQFF.

This rearrangement joins TRBV12-3 or TRBV12-4 to TRBJ2-1, with D possibly TRBD2 on 5 matching bases. Judging by the DNA end, TRBJ2-7 fits better; the J call may be wrong. The CDR3 sequence is 15 residues long. The CDR3 is CASTPGGSSYNEQYF. The DNA of the CDR3 is TGTGCCAGCACCCCAGGTGGGAGCTCCTACAATGAGCAGTACTTC.

This clonotype was picked up a small number of times. V is TRBV27 and J is TRBJ2-7; weak D call: TRBD1 (5 bases). Deletions cut 6 bases from V and 3 bases from J, with 15 bases between. The CDR3 consists of 14 residues. Per the germline V gene, CDR1 is MNHEY and CDR2 is SMNVEV (reference sequence). The CDR3, as DNA: TGTGCCAGCAGACTCCAGGGTTTCGGCTACGAGCAGTACTTC. It specifies CASRLQGFGYEQYF.

This sequence joins TRBV20-1 and TRBJ1-5; 9 bases map to TRBD1. Trimming cost V 0 bases and J 0 bases; bases outside gene matches: 9. Germline CDR1 is DFQATT and CDR2 is SNEGSKA (reference sequence). CDR3 size: 18 residues. CDR3 DNA sequence: TGCAGTGCTAGAGATTGGACGGGACAGGGTTATAGCAATCAGCCCCAGCATTTT. Translating gives CSARDWTGQGYSNQPQHF.

This clonotype was detected many times. The chain is built from TRBV7-9 and TRBJ2-1, with D tentatively TRBD1 (5 bases). Germline CDR1 SEHNR, CDR2 FQNEAQ (reference sequence). V lost 0 bases, J lost 0 bases, and 9 bases lay in between. This CDR3 is built from 16 residues. This chain's CDR3 is CASSLAQGNSYNEQFF. Here the CDR3 DNA reads TGTGCCAGCAGCTTAGCGCAGGGTAACTCCTACAATGAGCAGTTCTTC.

This clonotype was counted many times. V is TRBV24-1 and J is TRBJ2-5; D gene ambiguous. The germline V and J ends were trimmed by 0 bases and 5 bases, with 6 bases remaining between them. This CDR3 comprises 13 residues. Germline values: CDR1 KGHDR, CDR2 SFDVKD. CDR3 bases: TGTGCCACCAGTGATTTGGAAGGGGAGACCCAGTACTTC. It yields the protein CATSDLEGETQYF.

The chain is built from TRBV18 and TRBJ2-2; a weak D match, TRBD2 (5 bases). With 0 bases removed from V and 6 bases from J, the gap between germline ends came to 17 bases. Germline V gene data show CDR1 as KGHSH and CDR2 as LQKENI. The CDR3 sequence is 17 residues long. This chain's CDR3 is CASSPPHGVSVAGELFF. Here the CDR3 DNA reads TGTGCCAGCTCACCACCTCACGGGGTGTCCGTTGCCGGGGAGCTGTTTTTT.

The rearrangement links TRBV19 to TRBJ1-1; 8 bases line up with TRBD1. The V segment lost 10 bases and the J segment 6 bases; nucleotides outside the gene matches: 7. Germline V gene lookup returns CDR1 LNHDA and CDR2 SQIVND (reference sequence). The CDR3 has 12 amino acids. CDR3 in amino acids: CATKDRGAEAFF. The CDR3 bases are TGTGCCACCAAAGACAGGGGAGCTGAAGCTTTCTTT.